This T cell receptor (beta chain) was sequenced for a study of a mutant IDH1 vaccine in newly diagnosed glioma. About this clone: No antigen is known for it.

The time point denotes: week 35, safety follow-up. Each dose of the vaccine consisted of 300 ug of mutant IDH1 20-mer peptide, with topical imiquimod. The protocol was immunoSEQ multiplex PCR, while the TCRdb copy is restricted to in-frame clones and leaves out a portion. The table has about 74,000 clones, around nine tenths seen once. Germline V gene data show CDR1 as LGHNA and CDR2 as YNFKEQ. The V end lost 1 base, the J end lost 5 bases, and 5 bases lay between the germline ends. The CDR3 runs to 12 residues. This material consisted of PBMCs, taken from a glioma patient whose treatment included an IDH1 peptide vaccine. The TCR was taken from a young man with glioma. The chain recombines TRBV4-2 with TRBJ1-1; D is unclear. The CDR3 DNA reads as TGTGCCAGCAGCCAAGTGGGGACTGAAGCTTTCTTT. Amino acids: CASSQVGTEAFF.